Each of the 2 T cell receptor beta chains below was sequenced from the same sample in a study of blood T cell repertoires in COVID-19. Generated by immunoSEQ multiplex PCR, the TCRdb table keeps only in-frame clones and is missing some. This table holds under 250,000 clones, over 75% found once. Sequencing was carried out using peripheral blood. The receptors shown here come from a man aged 30 to 39 who had recovered from COVID-19.

The V gene is TRBV21-1, the J gene TRBJ2-7; TRBD2, the D gene given by the table, was not confirmed from the DNA. TRBV21-1 is labeled a pseudogene. The CDR3 runs 15 residues. CDR3 residues: CASSRGGLAEYEQYV. The CDR3 nucleotides are TGTGCCAGCAGCAGAGGAGGACTAGCGGAATACGAGCAGTACGTC.

The chain uses TRBV6-6 and TRBJ2-3; tentatively, D is TRBD1 (6 bases). Trimming left V 6 bases short and J 7 bases short, with 23 bases between. Germline V CDR1 and CDR2: MNHNY, SVGAGI (reference sequence). The CDR3 length is 16 residues. This chain's CDR3 is CASSPGRGGGVNTQYF. The CDR3 DNA is TGTGCCAGCAGCCCCGGCAGGGGTGGGGGTGTAAATACGCAGTATTTT.